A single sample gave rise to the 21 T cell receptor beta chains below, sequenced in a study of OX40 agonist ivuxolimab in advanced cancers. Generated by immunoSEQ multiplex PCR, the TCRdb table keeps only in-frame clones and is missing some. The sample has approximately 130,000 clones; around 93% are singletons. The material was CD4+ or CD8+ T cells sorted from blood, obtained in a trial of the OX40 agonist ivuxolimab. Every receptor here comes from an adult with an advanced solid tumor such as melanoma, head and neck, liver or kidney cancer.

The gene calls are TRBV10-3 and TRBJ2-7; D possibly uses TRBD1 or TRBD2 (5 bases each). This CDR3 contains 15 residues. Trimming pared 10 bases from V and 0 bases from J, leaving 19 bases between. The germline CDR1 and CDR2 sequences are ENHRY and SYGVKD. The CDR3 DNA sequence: TGTGCCAGCAGGACATCCGGGGTTAGCTCCTACGAGCAGTACTTC. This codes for CASRTSGVSSYEQYF.

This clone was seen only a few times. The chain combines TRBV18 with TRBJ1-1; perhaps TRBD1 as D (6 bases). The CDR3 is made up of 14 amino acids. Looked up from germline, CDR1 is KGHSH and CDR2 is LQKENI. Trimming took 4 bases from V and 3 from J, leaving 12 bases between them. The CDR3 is CASSQNRDDTEAFF. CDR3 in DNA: TGTGCCAGCTCACAGAACAGGGACGACACTGAAGCTTTCTTT.

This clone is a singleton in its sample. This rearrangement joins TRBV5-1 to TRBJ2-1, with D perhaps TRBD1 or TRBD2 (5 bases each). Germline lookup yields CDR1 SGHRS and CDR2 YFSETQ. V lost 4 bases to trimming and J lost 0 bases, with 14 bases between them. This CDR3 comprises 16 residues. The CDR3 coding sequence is TGCGCCAGCAGCCCCCGTGCAGGGAGCTCCTACAATGAGCAGTTCTTC. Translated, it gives CASSPRAGSSYNEQFF.

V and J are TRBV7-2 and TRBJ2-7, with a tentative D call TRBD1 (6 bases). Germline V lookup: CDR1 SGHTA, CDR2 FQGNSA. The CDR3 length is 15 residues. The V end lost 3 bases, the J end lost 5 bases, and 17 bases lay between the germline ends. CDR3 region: CASSLTGTSAHEQYF. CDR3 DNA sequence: TGTGCCAGCAGCTTGACCGGGACATCGGCCCACGAGCAGTACTTC.

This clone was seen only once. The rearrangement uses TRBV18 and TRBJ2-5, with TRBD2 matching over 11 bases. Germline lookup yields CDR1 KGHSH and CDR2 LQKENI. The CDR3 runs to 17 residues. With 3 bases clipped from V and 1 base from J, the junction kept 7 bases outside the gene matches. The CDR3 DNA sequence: TGTGCCAGCTCACCCGGTCTAGCGGGGGGACCCCAAGAGACCCAGTACTTC. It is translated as CASSPGLAGGPQETQYF. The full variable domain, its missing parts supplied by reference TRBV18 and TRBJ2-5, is NAGVMQNPRHLVRRRGQEARLRCSPMKGHSHVYWYRQLPEEGLKFMVYLQKENIIDESGMPKERFSAEFPKEGPSILRIQQVVRGDSAAYFCASSPGLAGGPQETQYFGPGTRLLVL.

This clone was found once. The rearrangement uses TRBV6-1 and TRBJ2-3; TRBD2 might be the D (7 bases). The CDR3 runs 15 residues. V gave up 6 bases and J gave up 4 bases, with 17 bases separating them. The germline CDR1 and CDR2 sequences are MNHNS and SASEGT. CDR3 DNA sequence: TGTGCCAGCAGACTCGTGAGGGGGAGGGCAGATACGCAGTATTTT. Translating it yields CASRLVRGRADTQYF.

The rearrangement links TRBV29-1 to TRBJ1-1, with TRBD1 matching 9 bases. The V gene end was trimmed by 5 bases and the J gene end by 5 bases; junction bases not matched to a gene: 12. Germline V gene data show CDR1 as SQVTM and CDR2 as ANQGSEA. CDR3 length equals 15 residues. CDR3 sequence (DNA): TGCAGCGTTCTACACCGGGACAGGGTATCTACTGAAGCTTTCTTT. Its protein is CSVLHRDRVSTEAFF.

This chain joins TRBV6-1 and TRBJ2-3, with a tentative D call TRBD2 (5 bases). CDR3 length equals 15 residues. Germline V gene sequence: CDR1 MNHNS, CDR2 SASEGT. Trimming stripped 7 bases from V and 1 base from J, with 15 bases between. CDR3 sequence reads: CASMKGPGGTDTQYF. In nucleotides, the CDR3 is TGTGCCAGCATGAAAGGACCCGGGGGCACAGATACGCAGTATTTT.

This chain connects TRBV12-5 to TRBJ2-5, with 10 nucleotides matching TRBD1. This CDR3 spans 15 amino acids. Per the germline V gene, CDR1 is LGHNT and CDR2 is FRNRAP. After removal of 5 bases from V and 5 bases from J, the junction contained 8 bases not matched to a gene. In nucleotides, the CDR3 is TGTGCTAGTGGTGACCGGGACAGGGGTCTTGAGACCCAGTACTTC. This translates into CASGDRDRGLETQYF. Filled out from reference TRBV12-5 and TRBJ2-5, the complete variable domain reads DARVTQTPRHKVTEMGQEVTMRCQPILGHNTVFWYRQTMMQGLELLAYFRNRAPLDDSGMPKDRFSAEMPDATLATLKIQPSEPRDSAVYFCASGDRDRGLETQYFGPGTRLLVL.

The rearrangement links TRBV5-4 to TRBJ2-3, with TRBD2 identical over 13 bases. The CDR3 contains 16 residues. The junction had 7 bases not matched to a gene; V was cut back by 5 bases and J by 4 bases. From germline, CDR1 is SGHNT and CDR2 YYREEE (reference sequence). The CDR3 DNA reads TGTGCCAGCAGGCGCCTACTAGCGGGAGGGGCAGATACGCAGTATTTT. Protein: CASRRLLAGGADTQYF.

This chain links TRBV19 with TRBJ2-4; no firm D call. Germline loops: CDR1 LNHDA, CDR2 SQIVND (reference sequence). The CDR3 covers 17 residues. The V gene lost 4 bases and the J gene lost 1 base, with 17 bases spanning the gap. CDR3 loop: CASSRWASNSAKNIQYF. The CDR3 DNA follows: TGTGCCAGTAGTAGATGGGCTTCAAATTCGGCCAAAAACATTCAGTACTTC.

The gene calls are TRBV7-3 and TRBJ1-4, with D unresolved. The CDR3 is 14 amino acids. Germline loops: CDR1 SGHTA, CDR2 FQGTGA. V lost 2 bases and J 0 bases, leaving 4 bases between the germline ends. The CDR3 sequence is CASSLGPTNEKLFF. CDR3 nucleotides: TGTGCCAGCAGCTTAGGCCCAACTAATGAAAAACTGTTTTTT.

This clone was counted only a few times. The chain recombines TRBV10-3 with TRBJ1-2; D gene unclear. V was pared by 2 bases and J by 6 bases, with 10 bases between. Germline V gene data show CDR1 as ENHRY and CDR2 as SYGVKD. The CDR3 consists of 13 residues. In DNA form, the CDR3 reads TGTGCCATCAGTGAGGCGGGGTACGATGGCTACACCTTC. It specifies CAISEAGYDGYTF.

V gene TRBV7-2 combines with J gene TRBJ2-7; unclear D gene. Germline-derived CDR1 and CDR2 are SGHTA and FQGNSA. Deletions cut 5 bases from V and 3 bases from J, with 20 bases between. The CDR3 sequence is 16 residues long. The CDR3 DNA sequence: TGTGCCAGCAGCCCAGGAGTCGGAGCGACCCGCTACGAGCAGTACTTC. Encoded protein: CASSPGVGATRYEQYF.

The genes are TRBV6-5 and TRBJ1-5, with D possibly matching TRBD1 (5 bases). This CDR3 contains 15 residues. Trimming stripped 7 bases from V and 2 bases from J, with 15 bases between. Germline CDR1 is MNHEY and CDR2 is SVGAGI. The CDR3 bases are TGTGCCAGCACGGGGTGGGGGTCAGGCAATCAGCCCCAGCATTTT. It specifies CASTGWGSGNQPQHF.

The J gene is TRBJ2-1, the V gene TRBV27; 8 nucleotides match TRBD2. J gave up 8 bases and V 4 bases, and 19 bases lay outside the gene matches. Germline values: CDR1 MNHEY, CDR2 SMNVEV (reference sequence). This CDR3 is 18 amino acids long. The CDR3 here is CASSSLKRTGRGGDEQFF. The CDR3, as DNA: TGTGCCAGCAGTTCCCTCAAGCGAACCGGGAGGGGGGGGGATGAGCAGTTCTTC.

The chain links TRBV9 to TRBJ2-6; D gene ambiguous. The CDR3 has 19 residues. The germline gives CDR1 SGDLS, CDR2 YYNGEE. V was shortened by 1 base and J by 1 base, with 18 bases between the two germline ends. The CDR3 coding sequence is TGTGCCAGCAGCGTACAAACCACGCCCCCTGAATCTGGGGCCAACGTCCTGACTTTC. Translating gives CASSVQTTPPESGANVLTF.

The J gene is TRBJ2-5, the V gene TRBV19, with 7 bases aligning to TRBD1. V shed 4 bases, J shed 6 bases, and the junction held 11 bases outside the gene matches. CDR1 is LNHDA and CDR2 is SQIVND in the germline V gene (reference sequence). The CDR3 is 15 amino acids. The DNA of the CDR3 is TGTGCCAGTAGTAGAACCGGACAGGACATACAGACCCAGTACTTC. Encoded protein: CASSRTGQDIQTQYF.

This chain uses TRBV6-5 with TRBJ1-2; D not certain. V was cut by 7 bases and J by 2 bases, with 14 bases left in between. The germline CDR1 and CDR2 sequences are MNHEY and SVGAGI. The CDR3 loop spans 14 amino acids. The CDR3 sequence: CASKGPVVNYGYTF. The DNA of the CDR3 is TGTGCCAGCAAAGGCCCGGTGGTGAACTATGGCTACACCTTC.

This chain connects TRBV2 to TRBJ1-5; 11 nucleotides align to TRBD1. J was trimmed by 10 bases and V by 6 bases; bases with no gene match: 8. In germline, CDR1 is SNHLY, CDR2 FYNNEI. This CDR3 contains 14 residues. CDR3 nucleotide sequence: TGTGCCAGCAGCGACCGGGACAGGGGGATCCCCCAGCATTTT. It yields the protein CASSDRDRGIPQHF.

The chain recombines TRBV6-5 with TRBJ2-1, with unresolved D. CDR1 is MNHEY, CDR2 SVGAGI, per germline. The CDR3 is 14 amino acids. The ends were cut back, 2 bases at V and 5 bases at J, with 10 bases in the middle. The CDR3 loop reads CASSYQDRNNEQFF. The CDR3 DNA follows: TGTGCCAGCAGTTACCAGGACCGGAACAATGAGCAGTTCTTC.